The 7 T cell receptor beta chains reported below all come from one sample, sequenced in a study of T cell repertoires in cytomegalovirus infection. TCRdb fed the reads into MiXCR, producing one record per CDR3 protein. The sample holds fewer than 550,000 distinct CDR3 sequences; 26% are singletons and the top ten take under 15%. Source material: PBMCs. Receptors originate from a human donor in good health (CMV status not recorded). Some clones in this sample may be carry-over from other donors' samples.

There are a few counts of this clonotype. The chain joins TRBV20-1 to TRBJ2-7; TRBD2 might be the D (6 bases). The CDR3 is made up of 14 amino acids. CDR1 and CDR2 from the germline V gene are DFQATT and SNEGSKA (reference sequence). V was shortened by 6 bases and J by 6 bases, with 21 bases between the two germline ends. The CDR3 sequence: CSARTLGVRGEQYF. The CDR3 DNA is TGCAGTGCCCGCACCTTGGGAGTGCGGGGCGAGCAGTACTTC.

There are a few counts of this clonotype. The chain has TRBV20-1 and TRBJ1-6; D not certain. V was cut by 0 bases and J by 7 bases, with 10 bases left in between. CDR1 is DFQATT, CDR2 SNEGSKA, per germline (reference sequence). The CDR3 is 14 amino acids. The DNA for the CDR3 is TGCAGTGCTAGAGATCCCCGCCAGAATTCACCCCTCCACTTT. This sequence encodes CSARDPRQNSPLHF.

This clonotype has more than one count but fewer than ten. The chain recombines TRBV4-1 with TRBJ2-1; the D is unclear. The germline V and J ends were trimmed by 0 bases and 5 bases, with 8 bases remaining between them. The germline gives CDR1 MGHRA, CDR2 YSYEKL. The CDR3 sequence is 14 residues long. CDR3 loop: CASSQEPYNNEQFF. CDR3 nucleotide sequence: TGCGCCAGCAGCCAAGAACCGTATAACAATGAGCAGTTCTTC.

This clonotype was observed a handful of times. The V gene is TRBV3-1, the J gene TRBJ1-2; D ambiguous. The CDR3 totals 15 residues. Trimming took 0 bases from V and 8 from J, leaving 16 bases between them. Germline CDR1 and CDR2: LGHDT and YNNKEL (reference sequence). The CDR3 DNA is TGTGCCAGCAGCCAAGATCTCTCCGGGAACAGAGGCTACACCTTC. This codes for CASSQDLSGNRGYTF. Full variable domain (missing parts from reference TRBV3-1 and TRBJ1-2): DTAVSQTPKYLVTQMGNDKSIKCEQNLGHDTMYWYKQDSKKFLKIMFSYNNKELIINETVPNRFSPKSPDKAHLNLHINSLELGDSAVYFCASSQDLSGNRGYTFGSGTRLTVV.

The chain has TRBV30 and TRBJ2-3; 12 bases agree with TRBD2. The CDR3 totals 17 residues. CDR1 and CDR2 (germline): GTSNPN, SVGIG (reference sequence). V was clipped by 1 base and J by 3 bases; unmatched bases: 8. The CDR3 is CAWSALSGLAGTDTQYF. The CDR3 DNA follows: TGTGCCTGGAGTGCCTTGAGCGGACTAGCGGGGACAGATACGCAGTATTTT.

The chain links TRBV19 to TRBJ2-5; weak D call: TRBD2 (5 bases). Germline lookup yields CDR1 LNHDA and CDR2 SQIVND (reference sequence). The CDR3 is 14 residues long. Trimming cost V 6 bases and J 5 bases, with 16 bases left between them. CDR3 in amino acids: CASSVGGPSETQYF. The CDR3 DNA reads TGTGCCAGTAGCGTCGGAGGCCCGAGTGAGACCCAGTACTTC.

This clonotype was observed at least ten times. The rearrangement joins TRBV7-2 to TRBJ1-1, with 7 bases matching TRBD1. This CDR3 contains 14 residues. V lost 4 bases to trimming and J lost 5 bases; unmatched junction nucleotides: 7. The germline CDR1 and CDR2 sequences are SGHTA and FQGNSA. The DNA of the CDR3 is TGTGCCAGCAGCTCACAGGGGATAGGGACTGAAGCTTTCTTT. This sequence encodes CASSSQGIGTEAFF.